The 2 T cell receptor beta chains given below trace back to one sample, sequenced in a study of shared clonotypes between healthy human individuals. The method was immunoSEQ multiplex PCR; TCRdb's version includes in-frame clones alone and lacks a portion of them. Found here are fewer than 650,000 clones, 76% of them singletons; the top ten hold about an eighth. Specimen: PBMCs. The receptors stem from a woman aged 40 to 50 in good health. Some clones in this sample may be carry-over from other donors' samples.

A note on this clone: It differs at one base from a far larger clone, so likely a read error. The V call is TRBV28, the J call TRBJ2-3; D is ambiguous. V shed 6 bases and J shed 0 bases, with 4 bases lying between them. The CDR3 length is 12 residues. Germline CDR1 reads MDHEN; CDR2 reads SYDVKM. The CDR3 spells CASRSSTDTQYF. Written as DNA, the CDR3 is TGTGCCAGCAGGTCTAGCACAGATACGCAGTATTTT.

The chain couples TRBV4-1 to TRBJ2-4, with D possibly matching TRBD2 (5 bases). V was cut by 3 bases and J by 0 bases, with 15 bases left in between. The CDR3 sequence is 17 residues long. Germline V gives CDR1 MGHRA, CDR2 YSYEKL. In DNA form, the CDR3 reads TGCGCCAGCAGCCAGCCGGGAACTTCACTAGCCAAAAACATTCAGTACTTC. Translated, it gives CASSQPGTSLAKNIQYF.